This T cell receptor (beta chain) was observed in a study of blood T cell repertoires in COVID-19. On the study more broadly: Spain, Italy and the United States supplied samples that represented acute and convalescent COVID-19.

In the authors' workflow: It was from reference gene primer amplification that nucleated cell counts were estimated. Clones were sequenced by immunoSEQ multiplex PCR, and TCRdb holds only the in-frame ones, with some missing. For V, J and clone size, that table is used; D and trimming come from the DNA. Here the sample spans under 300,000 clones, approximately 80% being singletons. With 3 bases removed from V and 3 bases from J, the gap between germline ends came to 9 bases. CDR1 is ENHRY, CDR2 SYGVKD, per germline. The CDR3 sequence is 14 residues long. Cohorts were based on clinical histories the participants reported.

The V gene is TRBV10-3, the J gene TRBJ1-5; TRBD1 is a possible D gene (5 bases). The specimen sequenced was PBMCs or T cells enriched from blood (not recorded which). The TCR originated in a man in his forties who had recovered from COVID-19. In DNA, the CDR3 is TGTGCCATCAGTGAAAGGACACACAATCAGCCCCAGCATTTT. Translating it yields CAISERTHNQPQHF.